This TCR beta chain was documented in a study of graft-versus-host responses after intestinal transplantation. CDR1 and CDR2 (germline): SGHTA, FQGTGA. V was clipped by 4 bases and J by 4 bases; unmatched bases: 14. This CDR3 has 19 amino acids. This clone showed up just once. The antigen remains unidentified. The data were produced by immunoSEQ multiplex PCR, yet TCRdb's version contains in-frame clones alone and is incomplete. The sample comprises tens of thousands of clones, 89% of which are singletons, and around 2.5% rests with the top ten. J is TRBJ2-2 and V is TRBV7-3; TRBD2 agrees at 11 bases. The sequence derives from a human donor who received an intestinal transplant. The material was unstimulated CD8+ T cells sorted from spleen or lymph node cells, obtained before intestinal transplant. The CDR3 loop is CASSSNHASGGYTTGELFF. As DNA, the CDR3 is TGTGCCAGCAGCTCGAACCACGCTAGCGGGGGGTACACCACCGGGGAGCTGTTTTTT.